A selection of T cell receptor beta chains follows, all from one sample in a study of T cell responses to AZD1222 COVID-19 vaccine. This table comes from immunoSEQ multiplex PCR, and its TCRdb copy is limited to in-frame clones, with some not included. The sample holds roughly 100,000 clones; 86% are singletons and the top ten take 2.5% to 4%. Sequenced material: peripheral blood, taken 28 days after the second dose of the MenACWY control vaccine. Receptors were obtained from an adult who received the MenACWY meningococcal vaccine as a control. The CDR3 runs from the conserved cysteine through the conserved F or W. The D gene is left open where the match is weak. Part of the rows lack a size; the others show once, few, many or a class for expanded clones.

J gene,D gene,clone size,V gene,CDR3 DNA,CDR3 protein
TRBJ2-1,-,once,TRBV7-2,TGTGCCAGCAGCTTAGGAATTAGCGAAAATGAGCAGTTCTTC,CASSLGISENEQFF
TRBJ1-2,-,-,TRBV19,TGTGCCAGTAGCCCTATTGGTACCCGCGGCTACACCTTC,CASSPIGTRGYTF
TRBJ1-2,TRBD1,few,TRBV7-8,TGTGCCAGCAGCTTATCCACAGGGGGCTATGGCTACACCTTC,CASSLSTGGYGYTF
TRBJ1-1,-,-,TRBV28,TGTGCCAGCAGTTTAAATCGGGAAGCTTTCTTT,CASSLNREAFF
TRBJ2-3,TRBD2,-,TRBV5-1,TGCGCCAGCAGCTGGACTAGCGGGGGGCCAGATACGCAGTATTTT,CASSWTSGGPDTQYF
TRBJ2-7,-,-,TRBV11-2,TGTGCCAGCAGCTTAAACCTGGGGGGCAGGCCGAAGACCTACGAGCAGTACTTC,CASSLNLGGRPKTYEQYF
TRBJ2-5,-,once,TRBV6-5,TGTGCCAGCAGTACCCAGGGGTCTTGGGGGGAGACCCAGTACTTC,CASSTQGSWGETQYF
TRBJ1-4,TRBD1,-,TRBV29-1,TGCAGCGTTCCCGGGACAGAAAATGAAAAACTGTTTTTT,CSVPGTENEKLFF
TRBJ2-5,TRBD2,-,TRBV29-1,TGCAGCGCCGGAGGACTAGCGGGGGGAACCCAAGAGACCCAGTACTTC,CSAGGLAGGTQETQYF
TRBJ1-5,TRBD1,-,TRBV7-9,TGTGCCAGCAGCTCCACAGGGGGATCTGCTAATCAGCCCCAGCATTTT,CASSSTGGSANQPQHF
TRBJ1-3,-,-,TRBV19,TGTGCCAGTAGTCACCTCAGGTCCCCCAGCTCTGGAAACACCATATATTTT,CASSHLRSPSSGNTIYF
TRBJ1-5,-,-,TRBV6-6,TGTGCCAGCGGAATTGAGCGTCAGCCCCAGCATTTT,CASGIERQPQHF
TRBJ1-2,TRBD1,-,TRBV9,TGTGCCAGCAGCTTATACGGGACAGGGATATATGGCTACACCTTC,CASSLYGTGIYGYTF
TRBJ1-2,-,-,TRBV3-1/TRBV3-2,TGTGCCAGCAGCCAATTAGGAATACGTAACTATGGCTACACCTTC,CASSQLGIRNYGYTF
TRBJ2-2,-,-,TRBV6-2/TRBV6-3,TGTGCCAGCAGTTACCGGGCAGGGGGGGAGCTGTTTTTT,CASSYRAGGELFF
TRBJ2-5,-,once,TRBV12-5,TGTGCTAGTGGTCGGGGACAAGGAACCGAGACCCAGTACTTC,CASGRGQGTETQYF